This T cell receptor (beta chain) originates from a study of T and B cells in COVID-19 patients (dated by TCRdb to the early 2020s). Notes on the research overall: Using TRB and IGH repertoire sequencing of peripheral blood, the study characterized adaptive immunity in COVID-19 patients who had active infection or had recovered. Repertoire analyses used an age-matched reference group of approximately 42 healthy donors who were negative for COVID-19 antibodies as the comparison. As many as 9 follow-up blood samples were collected from each patient, and in some individuals these samples spanned different disease stages. The TCR and BCR sequence repository comprised 30 to 40 patients and approximately 72 time points, with over 7 million TCR sequences analysed. Two patients belonged to both the recovered and active cohorts because samples were available from active disease and after recovery. In the active-infection cohort, most of the roughly 20 patients were critically ill and required mechanical ventilation or ECMO. Patients in the recovered cohort had a median age of almost 35 years, compared with over 60 years for patients in the active-infection cohort. The recovered cohort included over 15 patients who contributed 20 to 25 samples, and most of those patients had mild to moderate COVID-19 that was managed on an outpatient basis. In the active-infection cohort, nine tenths of the roughly 20 patients had comorbidities linked to unfavorable COVID-19 outcome.

The sequencer listed for this sample is Illumina MiSeq. Multiplex PCR with BIOMED2 TRB-A/B primer pools was used to amplify TRB rearrangements. Two consecutive PCRs added Illumina-compatible adapters and 7-nucleotide sample barcodes to the amplicons. Phusion HS II polymerase was used for all library PCRs. Amplicons were purified from gel with the NucleoSpin Gel and PCR Clean-up kit, quantified on Qubit, and pooled at about 4 nM. The quality of the amplicon pool was checked on an Agilent 2100 Bioanalyzer prior to Illumina next-generation sequencing. The original methods were these. TRB rearrangements were annotated with MiXCR 3.0.8 using the default MiXCR reference library. Non-productive reads and sequences with fewer than 2 reads were excluded, and each unique CDR3 nucleotide sequence counted as one clone. Clonality, diversity, richness and V-J gene usage were calculated in R 3.5.1. GLIPH2 was used for TCR clustering by CDR3 similarity, and generation probabilities were calculated by OLGA. GLIPH2 clusters were kept only when the clusters contained at least four unique TCR clonotypes present in at least three individuals. The public reads were reanalyzed by TCRdb: fastp trimming at Q25, MiXCR alignment, in-frame beta chains only. Rows with a matching CDR3 protein are joined into one entry that keeps the most common DNA and genes. The V and J calls follow TCRdb's processing rather than the paper's. The table for this sample lists some 13,000 distinct CDR3 sequences; under 35% of them were counted only once. The top ten clonotypes cover around 7% of the sample.

Genomic DNA extracted from blood was used in amounts of roughly 240-500 ng for amplification of TRB repertoires. What the authors observed across the whole study: Few blood samples were available from mildly ill patients while symptoms were present, and early samples from severe cases were likewise scarce. A total of 2,331 exclusive TCR clusters, including 30 to 40 low-pGen clusters, were found in the recovered cohort. Specific T cell subsets (CD4+/Treg/CD8+) and sorted SARS-CoV-2-responsive or tetramer+ T cells had not yet been sequenced, and the corresponding sequencing experiments were ongoing. During active COVID-19 the TRB repertoires were highly clonal, but at recovery diversity and richness rose above the levels seen in healthy donors. Strongly skewed TRBV/TRBJ gene usage was reported in patients with COVID-19. It was stated that prospective validation of the reported TCR clusters was required before the clusters could be put to clinical use. The cohort was considered too small to assess HLA contributions to COVID-19 susceptibility or severity.

A few counts support this clonotype. Its antigen has not been determined. No much larger clone exists at a distance of one base, and base qualities are not known. The CDR3 goes from the cysteine to the phenylalanine over 17 residues. Only the CDR3 DNA is retained, 51 bases long and in frame from the first base. The junction carries 15 bases between V and J, which are trimmed by 3 bases and 0 bases respectively. According to the germline V gene (reference sequence), CDR1 reads LNHDA and CDR2 reads SQIVND. The receptor comes from a human donor who had recovered from COVID-19. The sample consisted of blood. In this chain, TRBV19 is recombined with TRBJ2-4, with no confident D gene call. The CDR3 loop reads CASSIIPQRIAKNIQYF. The DNA sequence is as follows: TGTGCCAGTAGTATTATCCCCCAGAGAATAGCCAAAAACATTCAGTACTTC.